What follows are 17 T cell receptor beta chains derived from one specimen sequenced in a study of siplizumab effects on memory and regulatory T cells. TCRdb keeps only in-frame clones here, not all; method: immunoSEQ multiplex PCR. The table shows about 100,000 clones, with less than 95% occurring only once. The sequenced sample consisted of non-Treg CD4+ T cells sorted from blood. The receptor set was obtained from a human donor in good health.

This chain connects TRBV5-1 to TRBJ2-7; no clear D. Trimming removed 4 bases at V and 4 bases at J, with 15 bases between. Germline CDR1 SGHRS, CDR2 YFSETQ. The CDR3 totals 14 residues. The CDR3 here is CASSLGPLGYEQYF. In DNA form, the CDR3 reads TGCGCCAGCAGCCTTGGACCCCTGGGGTACGAGCAGTACTTC.

The chain links TRBV6-4 to TRBJ1-6, with unresolved D. Trimming cost V 4 bases and J 4 bases, with 8 bases left between them. This CDR3 spans 14 amino acids. CDR1 MRHNA and CDR2 SNTAGT come from the germline V gene. The CDR3 loop reads CASSGTAYNSPLHF. The CDR3 nucleotides read TGTGCCAGCAGTGGCACAGCTTATAATTCACCCCTCCACTTT.

The chain has TRBV11-2 and TRBJ1-2; possible D gene TRBD1, 5 bases. V was pared by 6 bases and J by 2 bases, with 7 bases between. The CDR3 length is 12 residues. The germline V gene has CDR1 SGHAT and CDR2 FQNNGV. Written as DNA, the CDR3 is TGTGCCAGCAGTGAGGGGAACTATGGCTACACCTTC. It codes for CASSEGNYGYTF.

The rearrangement joins TRBV21-1 to TRBJ2-7; TRBD2, the D gene given by the table, was not confirmed from the DNA. TRBV21-1 is given as a pseudogene. The CDR3 has 16 amino acids. The DNA for the CDR3 is TGTGCCAGGGCCCGGATACTAGCGGGAGCCACCTACGAGCAGTACTTC. It codes for CARARILAGATYEQYF.

This chain joins TRBV18 and TRBJ2-5, with 9 bases fitting TRBD2. The junction had 3 bases not matched to a gene; V was cut back by 3 bases and J by 1 base. The CDR3 covers 15 residues. CDR1 is KGHSH and CDR2 is LQKENI in the germline V gene. CDR3 DNA sequence: TGTGCCAGCTCACCCAGCGGGAGGCGCCAAGAGACCCAGTACTTC. Translating it yields CASSPSGRRQETQYF. The complete variable domain, with remaining parts taken from reference TRBV18 and TRBJ2-5, reads NAGVMQNPRHLVRRRGQEARLRCSPMKGHSHVYWYRQLPEEGLKFMVYLQKENIIDESGMPKERFSAEFPKEGPSILRIQQVVRGDSAAYFCASSPSGRRQETQYFGPGTRLLVL.

V usage is TRBV6-4 and J usage is TRBJ2-1; D is unresolved. V was trimmed by 1 base and J by 15 bases, leaving 7 bases between them. Germline V gene lookup returns CDR1 MRHNA and CDR2 SNTAGT. The CDR3 runs 10 residues. The CDR3 coding sequence is TGTGCCAGCAGTGACTGGGATCCGTTCTTC. As protein: CASSDWDPFF.

V usage is TRBV5-5 and J usage is TRBJ1-4; D not certain. Germline assignment: CDR1 SGHKS and CDR2 YYEKEE (reference sequence). The CDR3 is 16 amino acids. V dropped 0 bases and J dropped 4 bases, with 13 bases sitting between them. CDR3 in DNA: TGTGCCAGCAGCTTGGGGTTGAGTGCATATAATGAAAAACTGTTTTTT. Protein: CASSLGLSAYNEKLFF.

The genes are TRBV19 and TRBJ2-4; 7 nucleotides align to TRBD1. After removal of 1 base from V and 0 bases from J, the junction contained 12 bases not matched to a gene. The germline V gene encodes CDR1 LNHDA and CDR2 SQIVND (reference sequence). The CDR3 loop spans 19 amino acids. This CDR3 is CASSIGAKGALLAKNIQYF. The CDR3 DNA reads TGTGCCAGTAGTATAGGGGCCAAGGGGGCTTTACTAGCCAAAAACATTCAGTACTTC.

The V gene is TRBV6-6, the J gene TRBJ1-1, with D possibly TRBD1 on 6 matching bases. CDR1 is MNHNY, CDR2 SVGAGI, per germline (reference sequence). The CDR3 covers 14 residues. Trimming pared 5 bases from V and 2 bases from J, leaving 12 bases between. CDR3 nucleotides: TGTGCCAGCAGTAAACAGGGCCTAAACACTGAAGCTTTCTTT. As protein: CASSKQGLNTEAFF.

The chain combines TRBV19 with TRBJ1-2; D is possibly TRBD1 (5 bases). CDR1 and CDR2 from the germline V gene are LNHDA and SQIVND (reference sequence). V lost 5 bases and J 5 bases, leaving 24 bases between the germline ends. There are 17 residues in the CDR3. CDR3 nucleotides: TGTGCCAGTAGTTTTGCGTCCTCGACCGGGGCAACTTATGGCTACACCTTC. Translating it yields CASSFASSTGATYGYTF.

This chain connects TRBV19 to TRBJ2-1; D unclear. CDR1 and CDR2 from the germline V gene are LNHDA and SQIVND (reference sequence). The V gene lost 2 bases and the J gene lost 2 bases, with 1 base spanning the gap. The length of the CDR3 is 12 residues. The CDR3 is CASSITYNEQFF. The CDR3, as DNA: TGTGCCAGTAGTATAACCTACAATGAGCAGTTCTTC.

The gene calls are TRBV6-5 and TRBJ1-1, with 8 bases matching TRBD1. The V and J ends lost 5 bases and 2 bases, in that order; junction bases with no gene match: 7. CDR3 size: 15 residues. CDR1 MNHEY and CDR2 SVGAGI come from the germline V gene. The CDR3 DNA follows: TGTGCCAGCAGTCGGTCGGGACAGGCAAACACTGAAGCTTTCTTT. The encoded protein is CASSRSGQANTEAFF.

The rearrangement uses TRBV1 and TRBJ1-1. TRBV1 is noted as a pseudogene. The CDR3 length is 13 residues. The CDR3, as DNA: TGCACCAGCAGCCTACCCTGGAACACTGAAGCTTTCTTT. This sequence encodes CTSSLPWNTEAFF.

The V call is TRBV2, the J call TRBJ2-1, with D unclear. This CDR3 is built from 14 residues. Germline V gene data show CDR1 as SNHLY and CDR2 as FYNNEI. Trimming stripped 5 bases from V and 7 bases from J, with 15 bases between. The CDR3 loop is CASSPMGVINEQFF. Here the CDR3 DNA reads TGTGCCAGCAGTCCTATGGGCGTTATAAATGAGCAGTTCTTC.

J is TRBJ2-2 and V is TRBV2; 8 bases map to TRBD1. The V gene's germline CDR1 is SNHLY and CDR2 FYNNEI. The CDR3 runs to 17 residues. The trim removed 7 bases at V and 5 bases at J, leaving 15 bases unmatched. CDR3: CASNHLTDRGSTGELFF. DNA for the CDR3: TGTGCCAGCAATCACCTAACTGACAGGGGTTCTACCGGGGAGCTGTTTTTT.

The rearrangement uses TRBV29-1 and TRBJ2-1; D is perhaps TRBD2 (6 bases). This CDR3 spans 17 amino acids. Germline values: CDR1 SQVTM, CDR2 ANQGSEA. The germline V and J ends were trimmed by 3 bases and 0 bases, with 18 bases remaining between them. The CDR3 reads CSVDFWGGVSSYNEQFF. CDR3 nucleotide sequence: TGCAGCGTTGACTTTTGGGGCGGGGTTAGCTCCTACAATGAGCAGTTCTTC.

This rearrangement joins TRBV4-1 to TRBJ2-7, with 7 bases aligning to TRBD2. The J segment lost 0 bases and the V segment lost 2 bases, leaving 10 bases of the junction unmatched. The CDR3 extends over 17 amino acids. Germline-derived CDR1 and CDR2 are MGHRA and YSYEKL. The CDR3, as DNA: TGCGCCAGCAGCCAACTTTATAAGCGGACTAGCTCCTACGAGCAGTACTTC. The encoded protein is CASSQLYKRTSSYEQYF.